This T cell receptor beta chain was obtained from a study of blood T cell repertoires in COVID-19. Repertoires were generated with immunoSEQ multiplex PCR, while TCRdb's copy carries only in-frame clones and drops some. The sample has 140,000 to 150,000 clones; more than 85% are singletons. The CDR3 has 13 residues. V gave up 0 bases and J gave up 9 bases, with 12 bases separating them. From germline, CDR1 is LNHDA and CDR2 SQIVND (reference sequence). This chain connects TRBV19 to TRBJ2-7, with a possible D match to TRBD1 (6 bases). This clonotype was sampled from a man in his fifties or sixties with active or convalescent COVID-19. Input material: peripheral blood. The CDR3 region has the DNA TGTGCCAGTAGTATAGAGGGGGCCGGCGGGCAGTACTTC. This gives the protein CASSIEGAGGQYF.